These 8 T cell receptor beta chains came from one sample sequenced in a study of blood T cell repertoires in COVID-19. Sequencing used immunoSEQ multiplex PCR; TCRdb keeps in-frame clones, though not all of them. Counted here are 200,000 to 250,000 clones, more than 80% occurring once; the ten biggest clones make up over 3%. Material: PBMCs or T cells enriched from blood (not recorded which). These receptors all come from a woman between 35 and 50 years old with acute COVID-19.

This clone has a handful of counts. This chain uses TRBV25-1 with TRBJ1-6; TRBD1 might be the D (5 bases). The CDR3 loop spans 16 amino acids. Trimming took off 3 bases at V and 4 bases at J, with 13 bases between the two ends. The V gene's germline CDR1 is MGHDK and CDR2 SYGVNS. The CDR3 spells CASSDTTAGYNSPLHF. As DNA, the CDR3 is TGTGCCAGCAGTGACACGACAGCAGGGTATAATTCACCCCTCCACTTT.

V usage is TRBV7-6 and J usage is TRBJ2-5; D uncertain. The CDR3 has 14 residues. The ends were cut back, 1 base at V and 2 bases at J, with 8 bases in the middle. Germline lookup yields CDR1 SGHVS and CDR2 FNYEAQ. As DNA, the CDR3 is TGTGCCAGCAGCTTAGGAGGAGCTCAAGAGACCCAGTACTTC. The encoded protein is CASSLGGAQETQYF.

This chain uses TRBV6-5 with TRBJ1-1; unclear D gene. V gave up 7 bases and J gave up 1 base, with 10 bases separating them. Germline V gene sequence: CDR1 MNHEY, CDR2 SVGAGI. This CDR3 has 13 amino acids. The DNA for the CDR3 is TGTGCCAGCACCCGAGACAAGAACACTGAAGCTTTCTTT. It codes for CASTRDKNTEAFF.

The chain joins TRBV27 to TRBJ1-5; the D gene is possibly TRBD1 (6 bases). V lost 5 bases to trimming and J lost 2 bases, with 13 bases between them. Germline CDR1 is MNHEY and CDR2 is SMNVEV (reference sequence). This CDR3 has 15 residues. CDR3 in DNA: TGTGCCAGCAGTGGCAGGGGCGAGGGCAATCAGCCCCAGCATTTT. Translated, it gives CASSGRGEGNQPQHF.

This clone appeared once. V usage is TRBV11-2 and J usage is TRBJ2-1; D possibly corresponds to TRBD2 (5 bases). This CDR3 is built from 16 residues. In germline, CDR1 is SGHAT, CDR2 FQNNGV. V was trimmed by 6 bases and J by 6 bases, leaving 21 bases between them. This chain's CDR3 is CASRAEGWGAGNEQFF. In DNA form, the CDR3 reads TGTGCCAGCAGGGCAGAAGGGTGGGGAGCTGGCAATGAGCAGTTCTTC. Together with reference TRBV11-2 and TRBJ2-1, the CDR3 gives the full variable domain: EAGVAQSPRYKIIEKRQSVAFWCNPISGHATLYWYQQILGQGPKLLIQFQNNGVVDDSQLPKDRFSAERLKGVDSTLKIQPAKLEDSAVYLCASRAEGWGAGNEQFFGPGTRLTVL.

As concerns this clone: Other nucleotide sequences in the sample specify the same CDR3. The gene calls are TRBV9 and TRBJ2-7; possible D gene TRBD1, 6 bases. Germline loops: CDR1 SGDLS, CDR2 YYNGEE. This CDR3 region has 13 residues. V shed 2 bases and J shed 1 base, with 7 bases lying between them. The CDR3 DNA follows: TGTGCCAGCAGCGTGACAGGATCCTACGAGCAGTACTTC. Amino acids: CASSVTGSYEQYF.

The CDR3 region is CASSFPDSLSGANVLTF. The CDR3, as DNA: TGCGCCAGCAGCTTCCCCGACTCTCTCTCTGGGGCCAACGTCCTGACTTTC. The rearrangement joins TRBV5-1 to TRBJ2-6; D is unresolved. Trimming took 2 bases from V and 0 from J, leaving 12 bases between them. The CDR3 length is 17 residues. Germline lookup yields CDR1 SGHRS and CDR2 YFSETQ. The variable domain in full, with the rest retrieved from reference TRBV5-1 and TRBJ2-6, is KAGVTQTPRYLIKTRGQQVTLSCSPISGHRSVSWYQQTPGQGLQFLFEYFSETQRNKGNFPGRFSGRQFSNSRSEMNVSTLELGDSALYLCASSFPDSLSGANVLTFGAGSRLTVL.

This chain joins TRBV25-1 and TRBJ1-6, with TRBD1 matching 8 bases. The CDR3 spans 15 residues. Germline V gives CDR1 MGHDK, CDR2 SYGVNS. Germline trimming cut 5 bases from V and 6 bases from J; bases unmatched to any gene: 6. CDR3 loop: CASSPLQGANSPLHF. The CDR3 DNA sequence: TGTGCCAGCAGTCCCCTCCAGGGGGCTAATTCACCCCTCCACTTT.